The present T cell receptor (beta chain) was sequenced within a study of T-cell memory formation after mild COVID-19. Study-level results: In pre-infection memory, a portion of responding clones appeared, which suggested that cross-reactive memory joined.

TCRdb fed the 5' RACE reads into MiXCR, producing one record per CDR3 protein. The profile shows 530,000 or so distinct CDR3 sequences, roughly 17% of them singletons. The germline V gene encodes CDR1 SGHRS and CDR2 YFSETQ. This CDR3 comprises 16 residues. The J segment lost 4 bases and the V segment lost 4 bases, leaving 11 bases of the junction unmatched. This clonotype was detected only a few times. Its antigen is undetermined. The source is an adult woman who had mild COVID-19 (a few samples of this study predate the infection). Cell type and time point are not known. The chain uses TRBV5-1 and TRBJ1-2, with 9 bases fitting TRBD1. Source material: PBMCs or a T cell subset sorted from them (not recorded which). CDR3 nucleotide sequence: TGCGCCAGCAGCCGAAGACGGACAGGGGACGGCTATGGCTACACCTTC. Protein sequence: CASSRRRTGDGYGYTF.